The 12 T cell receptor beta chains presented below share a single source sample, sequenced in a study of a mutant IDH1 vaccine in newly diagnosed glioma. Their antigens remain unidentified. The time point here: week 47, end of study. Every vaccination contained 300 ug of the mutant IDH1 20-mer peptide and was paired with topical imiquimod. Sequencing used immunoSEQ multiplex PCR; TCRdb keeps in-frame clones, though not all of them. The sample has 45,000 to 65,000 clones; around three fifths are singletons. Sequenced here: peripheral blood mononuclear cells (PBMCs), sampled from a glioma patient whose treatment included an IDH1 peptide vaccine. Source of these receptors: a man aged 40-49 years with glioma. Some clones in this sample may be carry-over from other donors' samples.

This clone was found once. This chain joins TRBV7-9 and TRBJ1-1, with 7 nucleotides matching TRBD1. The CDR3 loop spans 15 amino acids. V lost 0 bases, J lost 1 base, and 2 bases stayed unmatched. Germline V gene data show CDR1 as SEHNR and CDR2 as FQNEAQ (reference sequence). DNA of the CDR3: TGTGCCAGCAGCTTAGCAGGGGGCGGGAACACTGAAGCTTTCTTT. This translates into CASSLAGGGNTEAFF.

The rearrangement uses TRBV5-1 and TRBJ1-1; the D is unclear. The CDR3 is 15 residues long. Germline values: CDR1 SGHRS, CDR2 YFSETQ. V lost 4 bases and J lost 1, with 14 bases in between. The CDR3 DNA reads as TGCGCCAGCAGCGGAGGACGGGATCGGAACACTGAAGCTTTCTTT. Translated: CASSGGRDRNTEAFF.

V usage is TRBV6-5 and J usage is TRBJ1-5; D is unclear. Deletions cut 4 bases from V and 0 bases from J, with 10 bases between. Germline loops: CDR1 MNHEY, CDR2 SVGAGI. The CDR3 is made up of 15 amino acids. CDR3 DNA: TGTGCCAGCAGTTTTGGACCCGATAGCAATCAGCCCCAGCATTTT. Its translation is CASSFGPDSNQPQHF.

The CDR3 DNA follows: TGTGCCAGCAGCTTCGGGACTAGCGGGAACCAAGAGACCCAGTACTTC. Translating it yields CASSFGTSGNQETQYF. This chain connects TRBV9 to TRBJ2-5; 13 bases are shared with TRBD2. The germline CDR1 and CDR2 sequences are SGDLS and YYNGEE. This CDR3 is built from 16 residues. The V and J ends lost 4 bases and 0 bases, in that order; junction bases with no gene match: 3.

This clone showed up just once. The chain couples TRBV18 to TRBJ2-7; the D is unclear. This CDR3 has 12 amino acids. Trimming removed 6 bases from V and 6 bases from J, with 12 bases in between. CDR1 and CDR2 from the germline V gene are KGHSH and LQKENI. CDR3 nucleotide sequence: TGTGCCAGCTCCCCCGTGGGCCCCGAGCAGTACTTC. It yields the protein CASSPVGPEQYF.

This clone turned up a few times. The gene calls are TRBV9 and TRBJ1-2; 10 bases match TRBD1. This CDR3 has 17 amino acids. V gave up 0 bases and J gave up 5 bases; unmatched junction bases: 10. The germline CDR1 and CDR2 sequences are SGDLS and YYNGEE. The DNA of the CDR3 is TGTGCCAGCAGCGTAGCTGACAGGGGGCGAGATGGATATGGCTACACCTTC. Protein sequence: CASSVADRGRDGYGYTF. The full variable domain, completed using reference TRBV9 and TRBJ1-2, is DSGVTQTPKHLITATGQRVTLRCSPRSGDLSVYWYQQSLDQGLQFLIQYYNGEERAKGNILERFSAQQFPDLHSELNLSSLELGDSALYFCASSVADRGRDGYGYTFGSGTRLTVV.

This chain's CDR3 is CATSRGVGGQETQYF. The CDR3 DNA follows: TGTGCCACCTCGCGGGGGGTAGGGGGTCAAGAGACCCAGTACTTC. The rearrangement uses TRBV25-1 and TRBJ2-5; 8 bases map to TRBD2. The CDR3 is 15 residues long. Germline V gives CDR1 MGHDK, CDR2 SYGVNS. Germline trimming cut 10 bases from V and 2 bases from J; bases unmatched to any gene: 12.

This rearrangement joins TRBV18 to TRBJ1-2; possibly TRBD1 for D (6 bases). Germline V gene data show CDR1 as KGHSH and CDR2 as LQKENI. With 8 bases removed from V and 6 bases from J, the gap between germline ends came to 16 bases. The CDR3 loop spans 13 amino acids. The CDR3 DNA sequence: TGTGCCAGCACACAGGGTCATGGCCATGGCTACACCTTC. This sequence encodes CASTQGHGHGYTF.

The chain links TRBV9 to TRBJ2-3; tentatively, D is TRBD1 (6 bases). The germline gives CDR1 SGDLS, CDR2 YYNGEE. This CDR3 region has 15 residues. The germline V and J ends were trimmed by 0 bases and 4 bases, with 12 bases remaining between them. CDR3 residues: CASSVGRSGADTQYF. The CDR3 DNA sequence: TGTGCCAGCAGCGTAGGACGCTCAGGGGCAGATACGCAGTATTTT. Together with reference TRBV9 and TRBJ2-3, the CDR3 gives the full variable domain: DSGVTQTPKHLITATGQRVTLRCSPRSGDLSVYWYQQSLDQGLQFLIQYYNGEERAKGNILERFSAQQFPDLHSELNLSSLELGDSALYFCASSVGRSGADTQYFGPGTRLTVL.

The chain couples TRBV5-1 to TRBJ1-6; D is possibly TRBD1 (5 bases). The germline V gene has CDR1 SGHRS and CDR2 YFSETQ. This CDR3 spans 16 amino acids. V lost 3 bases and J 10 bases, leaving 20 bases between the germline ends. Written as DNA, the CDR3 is TGCGCCAGCAGCTCCAACGGGGCCCCCGAGGGCTCACCCCTCCACTTT. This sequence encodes CASSSNGAPEGSPLHF. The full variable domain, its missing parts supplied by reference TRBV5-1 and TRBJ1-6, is KAGVTQTPRYLIKTRGQQVTLSCSPISGHRSVSWYQQTPGQGLQFLFEYFSETQRNKGNFPGRFSGRQFSNSRSEMNVSTLELGDSALYLCASSSNGAPEGSPLHFGNGTRLTVT.

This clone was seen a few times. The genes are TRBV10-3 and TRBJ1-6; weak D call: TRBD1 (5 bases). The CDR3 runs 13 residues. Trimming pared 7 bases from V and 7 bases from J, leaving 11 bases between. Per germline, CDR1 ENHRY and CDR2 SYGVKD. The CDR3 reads CAIKGQSNSPLHF. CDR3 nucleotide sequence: TGTGCCATCAAGGGGCAGTCGAATTCACCCCTCCACTTT.

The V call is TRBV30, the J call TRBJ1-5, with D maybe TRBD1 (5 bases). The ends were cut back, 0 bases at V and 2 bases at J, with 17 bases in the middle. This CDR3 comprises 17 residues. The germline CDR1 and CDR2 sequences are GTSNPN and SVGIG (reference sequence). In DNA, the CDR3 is TGTGCCTGGAGTGTACGTGGCGGGGGTATCCGCAATCAGCCCCAGCATTTT. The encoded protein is CAWSVRGGGIRNQPQHF.